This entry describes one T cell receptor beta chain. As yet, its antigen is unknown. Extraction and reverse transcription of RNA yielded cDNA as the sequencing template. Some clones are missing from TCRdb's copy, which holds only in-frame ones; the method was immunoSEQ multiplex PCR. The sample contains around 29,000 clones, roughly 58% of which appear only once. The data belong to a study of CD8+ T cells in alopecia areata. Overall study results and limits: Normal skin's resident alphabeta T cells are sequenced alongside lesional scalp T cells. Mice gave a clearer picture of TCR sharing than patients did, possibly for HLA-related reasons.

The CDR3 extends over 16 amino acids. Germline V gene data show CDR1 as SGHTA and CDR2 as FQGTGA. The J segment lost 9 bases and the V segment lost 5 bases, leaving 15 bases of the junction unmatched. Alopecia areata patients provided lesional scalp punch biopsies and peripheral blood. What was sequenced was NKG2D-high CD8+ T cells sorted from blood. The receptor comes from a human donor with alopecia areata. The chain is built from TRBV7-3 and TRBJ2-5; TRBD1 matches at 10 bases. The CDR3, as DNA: TGTGCCAGCAGCCCTGATGCCGGGACAGGGGCATTGGCCCAGTACTTC. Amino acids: CASSPDAGTGALAQYF.